The 10 T cell receptor beta chains below were found in one sample sequenced in a study of TIL therapy for anti-PD-1-resistant metastatic lung cancer. Sequencing used immunoSEQ v3. Here immunoSEQ multiplex PCR was the method, and the copy in TCRdb shows in-frame clones only, minus some. The sample lists tens of thousands of clones; just over 70% were seen once. The time point: pre-treatment sample, taken before nivolumab and TIL therapy. Most excised metastases sampled were pleural nodules or supraclavicular lymph nodes. The specimen was tumor tissue, collected at baseline. These TCRs come from a person aged 25-80 years with non-small cell lung cancer.

The CDR3 reads CASSQVAGGGRTQYF. CDR3 nucleotide sequence: TGCGCCAGCAGCCAAGTGGCGGGCGGAGGGCGGACCCAGTACTTC. The chain is built from TRBV4-3 and TRBJ2-5; tentative D call: TRBD2 (6 bases). Trimming cost V 1 base and J 7 bases, with 16 bases left between them. Germline CDR1 reads LGHNA; CDR2 reads YSLEER. CDR3 length equals 15 residues.

The V call is TRBV30, the J call TRBJ1-5, with D perhaps TRBD1 (5 bases). The germline V gene has CDR1 GTSNPN and CDR2 SVGIG (reference sequence). Trimming cost V 3 bases and J 3 bases, with 15 bases left between them. The CDR3 has 15 amino acids. The CDR3 bases are TGTGCCTGGAGCAGAGATGGGGGGGTCAATCAGCCCCAGCATTTT. It translates to CAWSRDGGVNQPQHF.

V and J are TRBV19 and TRBJ1-5; D is ambiguous. This CDR3 spans 13 amino acids. V lost 4 bases, J lost 9 bases, and 13 bases lay in between. Germline V gives CDR1 LNHDA, CDR2 SQIVND (reference sequence). CDR3 bases: TGTGCCAGTAGTACCCCCGGCTTGGGGCCCCAGCATTTT. Residues: CASSTPGLGPQHF. Full variable domain (missing parts from reference TRBV19 and TRBJ1-5): DGGITQSPKYLFRKEGQNVTLSCEQNLNHDAMYWYRQDPGQGLRLIYYSQIVNDFQKGDIAEGYSVSREKKESFPLTVTSAQKNPTAFYLCASSTPGLGPQHFGDGTRLSIL.

The chain is built from TRBV9 and TRBJ2-5; 15 nucleotides line up with TRBD2. The CDR3 is 17 residues long. CDR1 and CDR2 (germline): SGDLS, YYNGEE. V lost 3 bases and J lost 0; bases outside the gene matches: 3. The CDR3 DNA reads TGTGCCAGCAGCGATGGACTAGCGGGAGGGTACCAAGAGACCCAGTACTTC. As protein: CASSDGLAGGYQETQYF.

This clone was detected a few times. This chain links TRBV7-6 with TRBJ1-6, with D perhaps TRBD1 (5 bases). The germline gives CDR1 SGHVS, CDR2 FNYEAQ. Trimming took 1 base from V and 7 from J, leaving 11 bases between them. The CDR3 covers 15 residues. CDR3 DNA sequence: TGTGCCAGCAGCTTAGGACAGCTTCAAAATTCACCCCTCCACTTT. This translates into CASSLGQLQNSPLHF.

This clone has just one count. V usage is TRBV5-6 and J usage is TRBJ1-4; D possibly corresponds to TRBD1 (6 bases). The V end lost 5 bases, the J end lost 7 bases, and 21 bases lay between the germline ends. The CDR3 has 16 residues. Germline CDR1 is SGHDT and CDR2 is YYEEEE. CDR3 sequence: CASSLQNRDLGEKLFF. The CDR3 DNA follows: TGTGCCAGCAGTTTACAAAACAGGGACTTGGGTGAAAAACTGTTTTTT.

The rearrangement uses TRBV6-5 and TRBJ2-3; D ambiguous. The CDR3 sequence is 13 residues long. Germline V gene sequence: CDR1 MNHEY, CDR2 SVGAGI. V lost 8 bases and J 2 bases, leaving 11 bases between the germline ends. CDR3 nucleotide sequence: TGTGCCAGCCAGAGTCTCAACACAGATACGCAGTATTTT. It is translated as CASQSLNTDTQYF.

The J gene is TRBJ2-4, the V gene TRBV5-6; D is perhaps TRBD2 (6 bases). Trimming pared 4 bases from V and 0 bases from J, leaving 14 bases between. Germline CDR1 SGHDT, CDR2 YYEEEE. The CDR3 length is 16 residues. CDR3 loop: CASSLPRGTAKNIQYF. DNA of the CDR3: TGTGCCAGCAGCCTTCCTCGGGGGACAGCCAAAAACATTCAGTACTTC.

V gene TRBV15 combines with J gene TRBJ2-1; 8 nucleotides align to TRBD2. The CDR3 is 17 residues long. After removal of 0 bases from V and 7 bases from J, the junction contained 11 bases not matched to a gene. Looked up from germline, CDR1 is LNHNV and CDR2 is YYDKDF (reference sequence). CDR3 region: CATSRDRELAALNEQFF. As DNA, the CDR3 is TGTGCCACCAGCAGAGATCGGGAACTAGCGGCGCTGAATGAGCAGTTCTTC.

The CDR3: CASSVGREGPVEETQYF. Written as DNA, the CDR3 is TGTGCCAGCAGCGTTGGGCGGGAGGGCCCGGTAGAAGAGACCCAGTACTTC. This chain joins TRBV9 and TRBJ2-5; 9 positions agree with TRBD2. The CDR3 sequence is 17 residues long. CDR1 and CDR2 (germline): SGDLS, YYNGEE. The trim removed 2 bases at V and 3 bases at J, leaving 11 bases unmatched.